This TCR beta chain was obtained from a study of response to subunit inactivated influenza vaccine. This clonotype has more than one count but fewer than ten. TCRdb recomputed calls from the RT-PCR reads with MiXCR, one row per CDR3 protein. The sample lists more than 500,000 distinct CDR3 sequences, around 11% occurring once. These sequences were also reported in another study, on T cells expressing NK-cell markers. That investigation notes: cDNA encoding TCR beta was synthesized via 5'RACE template switching incorporating UMIs. Researchers got TCR beta repertoires out of sorted CD3+CD56+NKG2C+, CD3+CD56+NKG2C- and CD3+CD56-NKG2C+ T cells. HCMV serostatus: seven of eight sequenced donors positive, one negative.

This clonotype was sampled from a man aged 45-60 years who received an inactivated influenza vaccine. Material: PBMCs from blood, obtained on the day of vaccination.

The chain's CDR3 is CATSGASGGPQHF. CDR3 sequence (DNA): TGTGCCACCTCCGGGGCCAGCGGAGGACCCCAGCATTTT. The chain employs TRBV28 and TRBJ1-5, with D tentatively TRBD1 (5 bases). The CDR3 loop spans 13 amino acids. The V end was cut by 10 bases, the J end by 10 bases, with 20 bases between. Germline CDR1 MDHEN, CDR2 SYDVKM.